This T cell receptor (beta chain) was captured by sequencing in a study of blood T cells in healthy people across ages. They isolated at least 7 million PBMCs from each sample. Between the trimmed V and J ends, which lost 5 bases and 11 bases, there was a span of 27 bases. This CDR3 region has 16 residues. Looked up from germline, CDR1 is LNHNV and CDR2 is YYDKDF (reference sequence). A second PCR of roughly 7 to 11 cycles used a sample-barcoded 5' primer and a J-beta primer mix. TCRdb processed the 5' RACE reads anew with MiXCR; each CDR3 protein has one entry. The table has more than 1,400,000 distinct CDR3 sequences, around two fifths seen once.

The chain recombines TRBV15 with TRBJ2-5; no reliable D call. The source of this sequence is a woman aged 18-29 years in good health. Sequencing was carried out using blood. Here the CDR3 reads CATSLPTPTYNNEQYF. The DNA for the CDR3 is TGTGCCACCAGCCTTCCGACTCCAACGTACAACAATGAGCAGTACTTC.